This T cell receptor beta chain was retrieved from a study of blood T cell repertoires in COVID-19. Whole-study context: Acute and convalescent COVID-19 specimens originated in the United States, Italy and Spain. Nucleic acid was either cDNA or gDNA, and it came from T cells, B-cell-depleted T cells, or PBMCs.

In the authors' workflow: Reference gene primers were amplified, and this amplification served to estimate nucleated cell counts. Generated by immunoSEQ multiplex PCR, the TCRdb table keeps only in-frame clones and is missing some. D and trimming come from the DNA, and the V and J calls and clone size come from that table. This table holds some 700,000 clones, 80% to 90% found once. The trim removed 1 base at V and 1 base at J, leaving 9 bases unmatched. Germline assignment: CDR1 LNHNV and CDR2 YYDKDF (reference sequence). The CDR3 sequence is 19 residues long. The rearrangement uses TRBV15 and TRBJ2-3; TRBD2 agrees at 12 bases. This sequence originates from a woman in her late teens or twenties with acute or convalescent COVID-19. Material for sequencing was peripheral blood. The CDR3 reads CATSRAFLAGGYGTDTQYF. The CDR3 DNA reads TGTGCCACCAGCAGAGCTTTCCTAGCGGGGGGGTACGGCACAGATACGCAGTATTTT. Supplemented by reference TRBV15 and TRBJ2-3, the full variable domain reads DAMVIQNPRYQVTQFGKPVTLSCSQTLNHNVMYWYQQKSSQAPKLLFHYYDKDFNNEADTPDNFQSRRPNTSFCFLDIRSPGLGDTAMYLCATSRAFLAGGYGTDTQYFGPGTRLTVL.